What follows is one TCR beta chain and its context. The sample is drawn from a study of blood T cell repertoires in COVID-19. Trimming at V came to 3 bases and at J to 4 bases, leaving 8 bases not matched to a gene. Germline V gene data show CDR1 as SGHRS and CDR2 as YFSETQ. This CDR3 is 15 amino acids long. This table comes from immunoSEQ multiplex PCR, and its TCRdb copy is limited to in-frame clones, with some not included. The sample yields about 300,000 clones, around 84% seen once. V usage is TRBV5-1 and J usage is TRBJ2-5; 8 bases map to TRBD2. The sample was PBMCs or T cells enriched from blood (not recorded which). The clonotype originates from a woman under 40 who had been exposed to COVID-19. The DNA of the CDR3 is TGCGCCAGCAGCTCCGGACTAGCCGCGAGAGAGACCCAGTACTTC. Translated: CASSSGLAARETQYF.